This TCR beta chain was identified in a study of blood T cells in healthy people across ages. The authors ran a second PCR of 7 to 11 cycles using a sample-barcoded 5' primer and a J-beta primer mix. TCRdb recomputed calls from the 5' RACE reads with MiXCR, one row per CDR3 protein. The table has 1.5 million to 2 million distinct CDR3 sequences, roughly 50% seen once; the top ten hold 2.1%. The germline gives CDR1 SNHLY, CDR2 FYNNEI. This CDR3 contains 15 residues. Unmatched junction bases numbered 4, after V lost 2 bases and J lost 1 base. Source material: blood. This sequence joins TRBV2 and TRBJ1-2; TRBD1 matches at 7 bases. The sequence derives from a woman aged 35 to 49 in good health. The CDR3 sequence: CASSEWDSDNYGYTF. Here the CDR3 DNA reads TGTGCCAGCAGTGAATGGGACAGCGATAACTATGGCTACACCTTC.